One and the same sample provided the 8 T cell receptor beta chains below, sequenced in a study of blood T cell repertoires in COVID-19. Libraries were prepared by immunoSEQ multiplex PCR; TCRdb keeps only in-frame clonotypes and omits some of them. Of about 320,000 clones in the sample, 85% to 95% were seen once. Sequences were obtained from PBMCs or T cells enriched from blood (not recorded which). These receptors all stem from a woman aged 25-40 years who had been exposed to COVID-19.

The CDR3 reads CSVGAGSNQPQHF. DNA for the CDR3: TGCAGCGTAGGGGCAGGTAGCAATCAGCCCCAGCATTTT. The chain employs TRBV29-1 and TRBJ1-5; a possible D gene is TRBD1 (5 bases). The CDR3 extends over 13 amino acids. The germline V gene has CDR1 SQVTM and CDR2 ANQGSEA. V was shortened by 6 bases and J by 0 bases, with 9 bases between the two germline ends.

This clone has a handful of counts. The V gene is TRBV5-1, the J gene TRBJ1-1; 7 positions match TRBD1. Looked up from germline, CDR1 is SGHRS and CDR2 is YFSETQ. The CDR3 is 14 amino acids. The V and J ends lost 3 bases and 3 bases, in that order; junction bases with no gene match: 5. CDR3: CASSWDRSDTEAFF. CDR3 DNA sequence: TGCGCCAGCAGCTGGGACAGATCGGACACTGAAGCTTTCTTT.

This chain joins TRBV5-4 and TRBJ2-5; D call uncertain. The CDR3 covers 13 residues. The V gene lost 2 bases and the J gene lost 3 bases, with 8 bases spanning the gap. Germline V gene sequence: CDR1 SGHNT, CDR2 YYREEE (reference sequence). CDR3: CASSLNNKETQYF. CDR3 in DNA: TGTGCCAGCAGCTTAAACAACAAAGAGACCCAGTACTTC.

The chain combines TRBV6-1 with TRBJ1-2; TRBD1 is a possible D gene (5 bases). V was cut by 1 base and J by 6 bases, with 9 bases left in between. The CDR3 extends over 13 amino acids. CDR1 and CDR2 (germline): MNHNS, SASEGT. CDR3: CASSEVAGHGYTF. CDR3 nucleotides: TGTGCCAGCAGTGAAGTGGCAGGGCATGGCTACACCTTC.

This chain uses TRBV3-1 (or the pseudogene TRBV3-2) with TRBJ2-4, with D perhaps TRBD1 (5 bases). Per the germline V gene, CDR1 is LGHDT and CDR2 is YNNKEL (reference sequence). The CDR3 extends over 15 amino acids. V was clipped by 1 base and J by 2 bases, with 9 bases between them. The CDR3 spells CASSQVYRTKNIQYF. DNA for the CDR3: TGTGCCAGCAGCCAAGTATACAGGACCAAAAACATTCAGTACTTC.

The chain links TRBV7-8 to TRBJ1-2, with 9 bases lining up with TRBD1. Trimming at V came to 0 bases and at J to 8 bases, leaving 10 bases not matched to a gene. Germline lookup yields CDR1 SGHVS and CDR2 FQNEAQ. CDR3 length: 16 amino acids. CDR3 residues: CASSLAPGQGVKGYTF. DNA of the CDR3: TGTGCCAGCAGCTTAGCGCCGGGACAGGGAGTGAAAGGCTACACCTTC.

The chain carries TRBV2 and TRBJ2-5, with D unclear. Between the trimmed V and J ends, which lost 3 bases and 1 base, there was a span of 9 bases. The CDR3 totals 14 residues. Per germline, CDR1 SNHLY and CDR2 FYNNEI. CDR3 DNA: TGTGCCAGCAGTGACATACAGATCCAAGAGACCCAGTACTTC. This sequence encodes CASSDIQIQETQYF.

This chain links TRBV5-5 with TRBJ1-2; D may be TRBD1 (6 bases). The CDR3 is 14 residues long. With 3 bases removed from V and 3 bases from J, the gap between germline ends came to 12 bases. Germline CDR1 SGHKS, CDR2 YYEKEE (reference sequence). CDR3 DNA sequence: TGTGCCAGCAGCTCAAGTGGGGGCGACTATGGCTACACCTTC. The encoded protein is CASSSSGGDYGYTF.